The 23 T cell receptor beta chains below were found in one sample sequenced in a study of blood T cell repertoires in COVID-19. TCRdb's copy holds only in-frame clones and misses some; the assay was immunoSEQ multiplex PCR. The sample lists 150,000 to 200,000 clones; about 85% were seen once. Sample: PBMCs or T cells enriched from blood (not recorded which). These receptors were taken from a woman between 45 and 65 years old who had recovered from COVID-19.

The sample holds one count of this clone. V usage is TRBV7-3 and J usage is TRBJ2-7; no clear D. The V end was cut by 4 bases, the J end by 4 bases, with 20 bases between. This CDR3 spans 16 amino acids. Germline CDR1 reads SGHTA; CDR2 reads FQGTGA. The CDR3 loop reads CASSSRALYQVYEQYF. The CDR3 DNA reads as TGTGCCAGCAGCTCAAGAGCTTTATACCAGGTATACGAGCAGTACTTC.

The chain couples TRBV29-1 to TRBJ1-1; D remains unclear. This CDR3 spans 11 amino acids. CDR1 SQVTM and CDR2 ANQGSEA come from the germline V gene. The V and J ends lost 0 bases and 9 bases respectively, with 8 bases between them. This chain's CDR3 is CSVEEGGKAFF. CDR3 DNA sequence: TGCAGCGTTGAAGAGGGAGGGAAAGCTTTCTTT.

CDR3: CASSIREYNSPLHF. CDR3 nucleotides: TGTGCCAGCAGTATACGGGAGTATAATTCACCCCTCCACTTT. This chain joins TRBV6-5 and TRBJ1-6; D remains ambiguous. The germline CDR1 and CDR2 sequences are MNHEY and SVGAGI. This CDR3 spans 14 amino acids. Trimming stripped 5 bases from V and 4 bases from J, with 9 bases between.

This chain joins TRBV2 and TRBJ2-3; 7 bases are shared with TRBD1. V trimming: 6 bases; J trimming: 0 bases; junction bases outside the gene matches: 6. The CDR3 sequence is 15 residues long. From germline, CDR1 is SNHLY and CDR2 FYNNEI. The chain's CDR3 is CASSAPGQSTDTQYF. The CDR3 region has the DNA TGTGCCAGCAGCGCTCCGGGACAGAGCACAGATACGCAGTATTTT.

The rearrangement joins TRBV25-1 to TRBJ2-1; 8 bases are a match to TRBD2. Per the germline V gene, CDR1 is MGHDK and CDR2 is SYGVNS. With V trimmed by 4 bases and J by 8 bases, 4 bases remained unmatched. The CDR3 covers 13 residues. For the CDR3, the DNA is TGTGCCAGCAGTGCGAGCGGGAGAGATGAGCAGTTCTTC. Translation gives CASSASGRDEQFF.

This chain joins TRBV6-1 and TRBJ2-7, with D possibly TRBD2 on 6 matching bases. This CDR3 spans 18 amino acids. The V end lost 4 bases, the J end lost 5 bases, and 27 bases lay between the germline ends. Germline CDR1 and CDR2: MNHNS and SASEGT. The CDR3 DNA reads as TGTGCCAGCAGTGTTTCAAGGTCCGGGGCAGGCTCGGGGGACGAGCAGTACTTC. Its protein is CASSVSRSGAGSGDEQYF.

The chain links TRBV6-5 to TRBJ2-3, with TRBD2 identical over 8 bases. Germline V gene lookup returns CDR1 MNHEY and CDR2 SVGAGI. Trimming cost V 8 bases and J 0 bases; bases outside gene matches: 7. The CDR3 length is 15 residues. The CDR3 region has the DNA TGTGCCAGCCAGGCGGGAGGCCCTAGCACAGATACGCAGTATTTT. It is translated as CASQAGGPSTDTQYF.

The DNA of the CDR3 is TGTGCCAGCAGTCGACCGCCTAGAACCTACGAGCAGTACTTC. Translation: CASSRPPRTYEQYF. The gene calls are TRBV28 and TRBJ2-7; D is undetermined. The germline gives CDR1 MDHEN, CDR2 SYDVKM. Trimming left V 5 bases short and J 2 bases short, with 13 bases between. The CDR3 length is 14 residues. Based on the CDR3 plus reference TRBV28 and TRBJ2-7, the full variable domain is DVKVTQSSRYLVKRTGEKVFLECVQDMDHENMFWYRQDPGLGLRLIYFSYDVKMKEKGDIPEGYSVSREKKERFSLILESASTNQTSMYLCASSRPPRTYEQYFGPGTRLTVT.

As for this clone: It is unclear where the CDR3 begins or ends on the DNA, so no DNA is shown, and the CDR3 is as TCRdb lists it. CDR3 loop: CASSLVGQGSWVF. The chain uses TRBV7-2 and TRBJ1-1; the table names TRBD1, a call not compared with the DNA. Inclusive of both ends, the CDR3 amounts to 13 amino acids. Germline V gene sequence: CDR1 SGHTA, CDR2 FQGNSA.

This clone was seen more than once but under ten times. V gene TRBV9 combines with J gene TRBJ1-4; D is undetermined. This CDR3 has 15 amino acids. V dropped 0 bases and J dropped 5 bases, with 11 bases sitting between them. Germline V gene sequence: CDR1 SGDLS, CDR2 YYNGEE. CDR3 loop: CASSVDLTENEKLFF. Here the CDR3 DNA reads TGTGCCAGCAGCGTAGATCTAACGGAGAATGAAAAACTGTTTTTT. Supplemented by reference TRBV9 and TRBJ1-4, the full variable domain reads DSGVTQTPKHLITATGQRVTLRCSPRSGDLSVYWYQQSLDQGLQFLIQYYNGEERAKGNILERFSAQQFPDLHSELNLSSLELGDSALYFCASSVDLTENEKLFFGSGTQLSVL.

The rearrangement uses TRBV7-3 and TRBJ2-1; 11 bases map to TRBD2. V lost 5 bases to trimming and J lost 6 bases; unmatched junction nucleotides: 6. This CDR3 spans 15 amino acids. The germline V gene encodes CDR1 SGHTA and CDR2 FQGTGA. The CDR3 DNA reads TGTGCCAGCAGCCCCGGGACTAGCGGTAGCAATGAGCAGTTCTTC. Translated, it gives CASSPGTSGSNEQFF.

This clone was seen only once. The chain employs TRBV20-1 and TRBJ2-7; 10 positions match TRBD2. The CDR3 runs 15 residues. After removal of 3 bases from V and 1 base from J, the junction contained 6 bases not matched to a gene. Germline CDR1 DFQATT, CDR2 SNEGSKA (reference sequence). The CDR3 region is CSASGASGRSYEQYF. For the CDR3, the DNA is TGCAGTGCTAGTGGGGCTAGCGGGAGATCCTACGAGCAGTACTTC.

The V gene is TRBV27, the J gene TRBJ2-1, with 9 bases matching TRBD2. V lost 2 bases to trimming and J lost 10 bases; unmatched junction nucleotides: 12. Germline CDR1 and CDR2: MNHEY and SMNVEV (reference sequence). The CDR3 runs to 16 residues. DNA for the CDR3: TGTGCCAGCAGTTTAAGCGGCGCGGTAGCGGGAGTCGAGCAGTTCTTC. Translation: CASSLSGAVAGVEQFF.

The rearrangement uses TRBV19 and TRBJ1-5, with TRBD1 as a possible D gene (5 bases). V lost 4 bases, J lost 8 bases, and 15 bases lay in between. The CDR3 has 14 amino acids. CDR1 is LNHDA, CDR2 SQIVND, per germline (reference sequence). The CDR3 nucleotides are TGTGCCAGTAGTACGGAGGGGAGGAGTAAGCCCCAGCATTTT. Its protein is CASSTEGRSKPQHF. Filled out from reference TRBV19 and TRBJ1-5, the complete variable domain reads DGGITQSPKYLFRKEGQNVTLSCEQNLNHDAMYWYRQDPGQGLRLIYYSQIVNDFQKGDIAEGYSVSREKKESFPLTVTSAQKNPTAFYLCASSTEGRSKPQHFGDGTRLSIL.

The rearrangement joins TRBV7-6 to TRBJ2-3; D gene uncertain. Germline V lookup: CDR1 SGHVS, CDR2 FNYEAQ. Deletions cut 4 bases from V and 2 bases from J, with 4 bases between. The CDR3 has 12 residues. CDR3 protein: CASSSYTDTQYF. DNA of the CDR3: TGTGCCAGCAGCTCCTACACAGATACGCAGTATTTT.

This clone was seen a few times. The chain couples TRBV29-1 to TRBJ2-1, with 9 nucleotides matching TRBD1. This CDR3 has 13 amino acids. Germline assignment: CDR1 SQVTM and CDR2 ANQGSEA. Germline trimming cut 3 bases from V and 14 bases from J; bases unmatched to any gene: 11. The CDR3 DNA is TGCAGCGTTGATTCACAGGGGGCGAAAGTGGAGTTCTTC. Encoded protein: CSVDSQGAKVEFF.

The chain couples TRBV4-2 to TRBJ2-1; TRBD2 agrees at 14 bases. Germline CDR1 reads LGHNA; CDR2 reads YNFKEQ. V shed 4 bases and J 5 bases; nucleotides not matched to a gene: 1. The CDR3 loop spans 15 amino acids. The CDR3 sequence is CASSRGLAGDNEQFF. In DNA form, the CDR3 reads TGTGCCAGCAGCCGGGGACTAGCGGGAGACAATGAGCAGTTCTTC.

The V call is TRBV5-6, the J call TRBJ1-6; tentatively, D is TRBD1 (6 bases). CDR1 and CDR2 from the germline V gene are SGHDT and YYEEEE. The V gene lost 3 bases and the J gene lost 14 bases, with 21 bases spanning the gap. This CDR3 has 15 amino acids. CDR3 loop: CASSWGQGSSSSLHF. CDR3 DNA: TGTGCCAGCAGCTGGGGGCAGGGGTCCAGTAGTTCCCTCCACTTT.

CDR3 nucleotide sequence: TGTGCCAGCAGTGAGTACCCCAGGGATACTGAAGCTTTCTTT. It encodes CASSEYPRDTEAFF. The chain joins TRBV6-1 to TRBJ1-1, with D tentatively TRBD1 (5 bases). V was trimmed by 3 bases and J by 5 bases, leaving 13 bases between them. CDR3 length: 14 residues. Germline CDR1 reads MNHNS; CDR2 reads SASEGT.

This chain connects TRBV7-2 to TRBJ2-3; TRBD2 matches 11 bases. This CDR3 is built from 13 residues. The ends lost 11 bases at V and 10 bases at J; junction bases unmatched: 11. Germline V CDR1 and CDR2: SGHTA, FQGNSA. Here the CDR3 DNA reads TGTGCCGGGACTAGCGGATACCCTGGGCCGCAGTATTTT. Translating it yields CAGTSGYPGPQYF.

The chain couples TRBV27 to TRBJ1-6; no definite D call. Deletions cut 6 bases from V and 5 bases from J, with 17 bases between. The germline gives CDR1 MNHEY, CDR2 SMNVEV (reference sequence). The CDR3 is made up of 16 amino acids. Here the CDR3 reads CASRGREVGNNSPLHF. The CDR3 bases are TGTGCCAGCAGGGGCCGGGAGGTTGGCAATAATTCACCCCTCCACTTT.

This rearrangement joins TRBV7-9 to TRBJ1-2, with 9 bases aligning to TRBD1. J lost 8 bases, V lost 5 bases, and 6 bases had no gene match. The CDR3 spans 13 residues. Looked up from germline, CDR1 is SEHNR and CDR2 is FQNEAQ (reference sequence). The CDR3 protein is CASSPLQGAGYTF. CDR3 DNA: TGTGCCAGCAGCCCCTTACAGGGGGCCGGCTACACCTTC. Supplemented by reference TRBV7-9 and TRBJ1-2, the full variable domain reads DTGVSQNPRHKITKRGQNVTFRCDPISEHNRLYWYRQTLGQGPEFLTYFQNEAQLEKSRLLSDRFSAERPKGSFSTLEIQRTEQGDSAMYLCASSPLQGAGYTFGSGTRLTVV.

The CDR3 loop reads CASSSQGEYGYTF. Here the CDR3 DNA reads TGCGCCAGCAGCTCCCAGGGGGAGTATGGCTACACCTTC. V usage is TRBV5-1 and J usage is TRBJ1-2, with 7 bases matching TRBD1. V dropped 3 bases and J dropped 5; count of bases not matched to a gene: 4. The CDR3 covers 13 residues. The germline V gene encodes CDR1 SGHRS and CDR2 YFSETQ.